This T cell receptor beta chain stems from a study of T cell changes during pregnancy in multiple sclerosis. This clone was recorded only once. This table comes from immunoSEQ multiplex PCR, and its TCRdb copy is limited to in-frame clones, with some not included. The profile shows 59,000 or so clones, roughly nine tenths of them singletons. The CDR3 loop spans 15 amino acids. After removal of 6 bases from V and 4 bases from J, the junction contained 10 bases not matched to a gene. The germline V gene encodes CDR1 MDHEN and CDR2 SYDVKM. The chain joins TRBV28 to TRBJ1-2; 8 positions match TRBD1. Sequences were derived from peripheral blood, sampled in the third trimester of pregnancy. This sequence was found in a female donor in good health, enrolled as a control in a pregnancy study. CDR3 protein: CASRTGTGVFYGYTF. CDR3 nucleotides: TGTGCCAGCAGGACCGGGACAGGCGTCTTCTATGGCTACACCTTC.